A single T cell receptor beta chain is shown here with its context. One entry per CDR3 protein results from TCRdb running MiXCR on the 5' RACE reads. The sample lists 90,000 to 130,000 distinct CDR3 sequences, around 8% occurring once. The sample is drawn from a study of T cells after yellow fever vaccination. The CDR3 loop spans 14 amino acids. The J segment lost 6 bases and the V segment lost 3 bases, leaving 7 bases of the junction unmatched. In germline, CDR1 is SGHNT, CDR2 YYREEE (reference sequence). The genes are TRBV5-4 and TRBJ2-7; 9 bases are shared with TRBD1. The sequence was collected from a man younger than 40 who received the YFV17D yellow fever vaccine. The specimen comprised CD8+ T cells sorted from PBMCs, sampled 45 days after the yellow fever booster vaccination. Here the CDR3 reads CASSYRDRVLEQYF. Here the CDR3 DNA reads TGTGCCAGCAGCTACCGGGACAGGGTCCTCGAGCAGTACTTC.